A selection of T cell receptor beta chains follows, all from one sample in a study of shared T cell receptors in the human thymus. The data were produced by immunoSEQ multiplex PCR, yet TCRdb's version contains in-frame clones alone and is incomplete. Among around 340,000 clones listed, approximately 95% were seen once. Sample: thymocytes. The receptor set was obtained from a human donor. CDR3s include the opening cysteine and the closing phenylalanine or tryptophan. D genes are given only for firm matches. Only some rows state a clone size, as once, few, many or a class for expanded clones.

DNA: TGTGCCAGCAGCCAAGAAAAGTGGACAGGGGGGGTGGACTATGGCTACACCTTC
CDR3: CASSQEKWTGGVDYGYTF
D: TRBD1
size: .
J: TRBJ1-2
V: TRBV14

DNA: TGTGCCAGCAGTGATGTCCTGTGGGACAGTAACTATGGCTACACCTTC
CDR3: CASSDVLWDSNYGYTF
D: TRBD1
size: .
J: TRBJ1-2
V: TRBV2

DNA: TGTGCCAGCAGCTTGTGCGGCTGCCTAAGAGAGTATTTT
CDR3: CASSLCGCLREYF
D: .
size: .
J: TRBJ2-3
V: TRBV5-8

DNA: TGTGCCAGCAGTCATATCGGACTAGCGGACCCCCGGGGCTACGAGCAGTACTTC
CDR3: CASSHIGLADPRGYEQYF
D: TRBD2
size: .
J: TRBJ2-7
V: TRBV27

DNA: TGTGCCAGCAGTGAAAAGGGAGGGTACGAGCAGTACTTC
CDR3: CASSEKGGYEQYF
D: TRBD2
size: .
J: TRBJ2-7
V: TRBV28

DNA: TGTGCCAGCAGCTTGGGAGGGGAAAGCTCCTACAATGAGCAGTTCTTC
CDR3: CASSLGGESSYNEQFF
D: TRBD2
size: .
J: TRBJ2-1
V: TRBV7-9

DNA: TGTGCCAGCAGTCCCTACATAGTGTTGAGCAATCAGCCCCAGCATTTT
CDR3: CASSPYIVLSNQPQHF
D: .
size: .
J: TRBJ1-5
V: TRBV27

DNA: TGTGCCAGCAGCCACCATCCCTACGAGCAGTACTTC
CDR3: CASSHHPYEQYF
D: .
size: once
J: TRBJ2-7
V: TRBV7-9

DNA: TGTGCCAGTTTTGAAGGTGGGGGGTACGAGCAGTACTTC
CDR3: CASFEGGGYEQYF
D: .
size: .
J: TRBJ2-7
V: TRBV28

DNA: TGTGCCAGCAGTTCAACCGGGACAGGGTCCTACGAGCAGTACTTC
CDR3: CASSSTGTGSYEQYF
D: TRBD1
size: .
J: TRBJ2-7
V: TRBV28

DNA: TGTGCCAGCAGCCAAGATAAGAGCGGACAAAACACCGGGGAGCTGTTTTTT
CDR3: CASSQDKSGQNTGELFF
D: .
size: .
J: TRBJ2-2
V: TRBV4-2

DNA: TGTGCCAGCAGCTTGGGGTCGGAGACCCAGTACTTC
CDR3: CASSLGSETQYF
D: .
size: .
J: TRBJ2-5
V: TRBV7-2